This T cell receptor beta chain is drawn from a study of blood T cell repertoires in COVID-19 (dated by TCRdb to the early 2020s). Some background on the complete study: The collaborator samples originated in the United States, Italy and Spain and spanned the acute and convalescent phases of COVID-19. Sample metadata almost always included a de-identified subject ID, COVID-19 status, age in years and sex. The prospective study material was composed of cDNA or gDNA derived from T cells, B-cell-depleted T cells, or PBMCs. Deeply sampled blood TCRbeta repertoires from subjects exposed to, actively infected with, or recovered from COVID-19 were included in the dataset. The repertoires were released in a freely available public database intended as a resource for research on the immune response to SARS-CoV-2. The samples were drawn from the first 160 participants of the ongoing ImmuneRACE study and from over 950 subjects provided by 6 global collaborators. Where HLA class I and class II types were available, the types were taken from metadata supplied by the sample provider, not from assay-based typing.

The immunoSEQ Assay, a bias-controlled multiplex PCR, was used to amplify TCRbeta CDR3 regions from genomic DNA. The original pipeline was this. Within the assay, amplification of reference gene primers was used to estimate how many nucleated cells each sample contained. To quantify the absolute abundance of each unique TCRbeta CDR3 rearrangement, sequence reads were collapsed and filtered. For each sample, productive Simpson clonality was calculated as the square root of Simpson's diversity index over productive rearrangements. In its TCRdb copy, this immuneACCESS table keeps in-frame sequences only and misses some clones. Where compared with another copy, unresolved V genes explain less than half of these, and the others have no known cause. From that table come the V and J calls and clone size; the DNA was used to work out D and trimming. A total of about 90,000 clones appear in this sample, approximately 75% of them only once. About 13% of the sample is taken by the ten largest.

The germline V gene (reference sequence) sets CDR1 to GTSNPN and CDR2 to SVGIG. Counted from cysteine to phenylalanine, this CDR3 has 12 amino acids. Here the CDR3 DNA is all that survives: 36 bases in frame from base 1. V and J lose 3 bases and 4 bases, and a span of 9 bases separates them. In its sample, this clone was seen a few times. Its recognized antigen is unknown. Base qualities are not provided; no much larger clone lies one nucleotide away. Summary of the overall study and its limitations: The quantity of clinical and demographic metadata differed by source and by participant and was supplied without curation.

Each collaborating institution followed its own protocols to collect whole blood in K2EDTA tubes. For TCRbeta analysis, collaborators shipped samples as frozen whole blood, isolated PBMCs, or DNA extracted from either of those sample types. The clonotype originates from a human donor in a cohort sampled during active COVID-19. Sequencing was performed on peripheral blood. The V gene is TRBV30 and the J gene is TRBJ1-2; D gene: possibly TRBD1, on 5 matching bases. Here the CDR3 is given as CAWSLDSYGYTF. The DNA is TGTGCCTGGAGCCTTGACAGCTATGGCTACACCTTC.